The 22 T cell receptor beta chains in this list originate from one sample, sequenced in a study of T cells after yellow fever vaccination. TCRdb re-derived calls from the 5' RACE reads in MiXCR, one entry per CDR3 protein. The sample holds about 580,000 distinct CDR3 sequences; less than 20% are singletons and the top ten take about 18%. The source material was PBMCs, sampled 5 days after the first yellow fever vaccination. Source of these receptors: a man younger than 30 who received the YFV17D yellow fever vaccine.

The rearrangement joins TRBV28 to TRBJ2-4, with D perhaps given as TRBD1 or TRBD2 (5 bases each). CDR3 size: 14 residues. Germline loops: CDR1 MDHEN, CDR2 SYDVKM. Trimming took off 6 bases at V and 0 bases at J, with 9 bases between the two ends. In DNA, the CDR3 is TGTGCCAGCAGCGAGGGGTTAGCCAAAAACATTCAGTACTTC. The encoded protein is CASSEGLAKNIQYF.

This clonotype was seen a handful of times. V and J are TRBV6-1 and TRBJ1-1, with D possibly being TRBD1 (6 bases). The CDR3 is 14 residues long. V lost 7 bases, J lost 6 bases, and 18 bases lay in between. Germline CDR1 is MNHNS and CDR2 is SASEGT. CDR3 bases: TGTGCCAGCAACCCCGCCCCAGGGGCACCTGAAGCTTTCTTT. This encodes CASNPAPGAPEAFF.

In this sample, this clonotype turned up a few times. The chain links TRBV6-2 or TRBV6-3 to TRBJ1-2; tentative D call: TRBD1 (6 bases). V dropped 11 bases and J dropped 2 bases, with 12 bases sitting between them. This CDR3 is 12 amino acids long. CDR1 and CDR2 (germline): MNHEY, SVGEGT. The CDR3 DNA sequence: TGTGCCGCGACAGGAGGGAACTATGGCTACACCTTC. Translating gives CAATGGNYGYTF.

This clonotype has more than one count but fewer than ten. The chain joins TRBV18 to TRBJ1-6; 8 positions agree with TRBD1. V shed 3 bases, J shed 7 bases, and the junction held 2 bases outside the gene matches. CDR3 length: 14 residues. The V gene's germline CDR1 is KGHSH and CDR2 LQKENI. The DNA of the CDR3 is TGTGCCAGCTCACCTAACAGGGGGAATTCACCCCTCCACTTT. Amino acids: CASSPNRGNSPLHF. The variable domain in full, completed from reference TRBV18 and TRBJ1-6, reads NAGVMQNPRHLVRRRGQEARLRCSPMKGHSHVYWYRQLPEEGLKFMVYLQKENIIDESGMPKERFSAEFPKEGPSILRIQQVVRGDSAAYFCASSPNRGNSPLHFGNGTRLTVT.

This clonotype turned up a few times. V usage is TRBV18 and J usage is TRBJ2-5; no clear D gene. The CDR3 consists of 13 residues. The germline gives CDR1 KGHSH, CDR2 LQKENI. The V end lost 3 bases, the J end lost 3 bases, and 8 bases lay between the germline ends. The CDR3 nucleotides read TGTGCCAGCTCACCGACACAAGAAGAGACCCAGTACTTC. Amino acids: CASSPTQEETQYF.

At least ten counts were recorded for this clonotype. The chain has TRBV7-3 and TRBJ1-5; D perhaps matches TRBD1 (5 bases). CDR1 is SGHTA, CDR2 FQGTGA, per germline. The CDR3 extends over 14 amino acids. The V and J ends lost 6 bases and 7 bases respectively, with 16 bases between them. DNA of the CDR3: TGTGCCAGCAGACCAACAGGCCGAGGGCAGCCCCAGCATTTT. Its translation: CASRPTGRGQPQHF.

V gene TRBV7-9 combines with J gene TRBJ2-7; the D gene is possibly TRBD1 (6 bases). The length of the CDR3 is 15 residues. Trimming cost V 4 bases and J 4 bases, with 17 bases left between them. Germline CDR1 SEHNR, CDR2 FQNEAQ (reference sequence). The CDR3 DNA reads as TGTGCCAGCAGCTGGCCGGACAGAGCGGAGTACGAGCAGTACTTC. It is translated as CASSWPDRAEYEQYF.

The gene calls are TRBV20-1 and TRBJ1-2; 9 bases agree with TRBD1. This CDR3 region has 14 residues. Germline CDR1 is DFQATT and CDR2 is SNEGSKA (reference sequence). The J segment lost 5 bases and the V segment lost 4 bases, leaving 8 bases of the junction unmatched. CDR3 region: CSAKRQGESYGYTF. The CDR3 region has the DNA TGCAGTGCTAAAAGACAGGGGGAATCGTATGGCTACACCTTC.

This clonotype came up many times. The junction differs from germline at one of its ends, possibly a read error. The chain couples TRBV6-1 to TRBJ2-1; TRBD2 might be the D (6 bases). The length of the CDR3 is 15 residues. Germline V lookup: CDR1 MNHNS, CDR2 SASEGT. CDR3 nucleotide sequence: TGCGCCAGCAGCCGGGACTCCTCCTCCTACAATGAGCAGTTCTTC. It codes for CASSRDSSSYNEQFF.

This clonotype was picked up a small number of times. The CDR3 loop is CASSQYKGGPDTQYF. Here the CDR3 DNA reads TGCGCCAGCAGCCAATACAAAGGGGGCCCAGATACGCAGTATTTT. The J gene is TRBJ2-3, the V gene TRBV5-1; 7 nucleotides line up with TRBD1. Trimming removed 4 bases from V and 4 bases from J; junction bases left unmatched: 9. CDR3 size: 15 residues. Germline V gives CDR1 SGHRS, CDR2 YFSETQ.

This clonotype was seen more than once but under ten times. The chain is built from TRBV20-1 and TRBJ2-2; the match to TRBD1 covers 7 bases. There are 14 residues in the CDR3. CDR1 is DFQATT, CDR2 SNEGSKA, per germline (reference sequence). The V and J ends lost 5 bases and 2 bases, in that order; junction bases with no gene match: 5. The CDR3 loop reads CSALDRVNTGELFF. The CDR3 DNA reads as TGCAGTGCTCTTGACAGGGTTAACACCGGGGAGCTGTTTTTT.

This clonotype was seen a few times. The chain carries TRBV30 and TRBJ1-1; no reliable D call. The germline CDR1 and CDR2 sequences are GTSNPN and SVGIG (reference sequence). The CDR3 is 15 residues long. V lost 5 bases and J lost 2, with 18 bases in between. As DNA, the CDR3 is TGTGCCTGGCTCAGGCGGAGAGGGATTAACACTGAAGCTTTCTTT. Protein sequence: CAWLRRRGINTEAFF.

V is TRBV11-2 and J is TRBJ1-5, with D uncertain. This CDR3 comprises 14 residues. The ends were cut back, 0 bases at V and 0 bases at J, with 3 bases in the middle. Germline V gene lookup returns CDR1 SGHAT and CDR2 FQNNGV. CDR3 nucleotides: TGTGCCAGCAGCTTAGACGGTAGCAATCAGCCCCAGCATTTT. This translates into CASSLDGSNQPQHF. The complete variable domain, with remaining parts taken from reference TRBV11-2 and TRBJ1-5, reads EAGVAQSPRYKIIEKRQSVAFWCNPISGHATLYWYQQILGQGPKLLIQFQNNGVVDDSQLPKDRFSAERLKGVDSTLKIQPAKLEDSAVYLCASSLDGSNQPQHFGDGTRLSIL.

The chain carries TRBV20-1 and TRBJ2-5, with D possibly matching TRBD2 (6 bases). The V gene's germline CDR1 is DFQATT and CDR2 SNEGSKA (reference sequence). This CDR3 is 14 amino acids long. The V gene lost 0 bases and the J gene lost 2 bases, with 10 bases spanning the gap. CDR3 bases: TGCAGTGCTAGAGATCCGGGGACTCAAGAGACCCAGTACTTC. Translation gives CSARDPGTQETQYF.

This clonotype was detected a few times. The chain recombines TRBV3-1 with TRBJ1-2; D remains unclear. Trimming took off 3 bases at V and 5 bases at J, with 13 bases between the two ends. CDR1 and CDR2 (germline): LGHDT, YNNKEL (reference sequence). The CDR3 totals 14 residues. CDR3: CASSHSEEIYGYTF. The CDR3 DNA reads as TGTGCCAGCAGCCACTCAGAAGAGATTTATGGCTACACCTTC.

The table lists this clonotype with a few counts. This sequence joins TRBV5-1 and TRBJ1-2; tentative D call: TRBD1 (5 bases). The CDR3 is 14 residues long. Per the germline V gene, CDR1 is SGHRS and CDR2 is YFSETQ. V was pared by 4 bases and J by 4 bases, with 14 bases between. The CDR3 DNA reads TGCGCCAGCAGCCCGGGGGACCGCTCCTATGGCTACACCTTC. Residues: CASSPGDRSYGYTF.

This clonotype was counted at least ten times. The gene calls are TRBV5-4 and TRBJ2-2; D is undetermined. The CDR3 length is 12 residues. The germline V gene has CDR1 SGHNT and CDR2 YYREEE (reference sequence). Between the trimmed V and J ends, which lost 4 bases and 6 bases, there was a span of 7 bases. The chain's CDR3 is CASSVPAGELFF. The CDR3 DNA is TGTGCCAGCAGCGTACCAGCCGGGGAGCTGTTTTTT. Based on the CDR3 plus reference TRBV5-4 and TRBJ2-2, the full variable domain is ETGVTQSPTHLIKTRGQQVTLRCSSQSGHNTVSWYQQALGQGPQFIFQYYREEENGRGNFPPRFSGLQFPNYSSELNVNALELDDSALYLCASSVPAGELFFGEGSRLTVL.

The chain is built from TRBV7-6 and TRBJ1-3; no clear D. V lost 2 bases and J lost 2, with 7 bases in between. CDR3 length: 14 amino acids. Germline CDR1 reads SGHVS; CDR2 reads FNYEAQ. CDR3 loop: CASSLQSAGNTIYF. The CDR3 DNA reads TGTGCCAGCAGCTTACAGAGCGCTGGAAACACCATATATTTT.

V gene TRBV7-9 combines with J gene TRBJ1-2, with no clear D. CDR1 is SEHNR and CDR2 is FQNEAQ in the germline V gene (reference sequence). The V end was cut by 0 bases, the J end by 5 bases, with 13 bases between. The CDR3 runs to 15 residues. CDR3 DNA sequence: TGTGCCAGCAGCTTAGCGTCCAGGTCCCCTTATGGCTACACCTTC. The encoded protein is CASSLASRSPYGYTF. Full variable domain (outside the CDR3, taken from reference TRBV7-9 and TRBJ1-2): DTGVSQNPRHKITKRGQNVTFRCDPISEHNRLYWYRQTLGQGPEFLTYFQNEAQLEKSRLLSDRFSAERPKGSFSTLEIQRTEQGDSAMYLCASSLASRSPYGYTFGSGTRLTVV.

This chain uses TRBV20-1 with TRBJ1-2, with D unclear. This CDR3 has 13 amino acids. Looked up from germline, CDR1 is DFQATT and CDR2 is SNEGSKA (reference sequence). Trimming took 0 bases from V and 6 from J, leaving 11 bases between them. The CDR3 region is CSARDETNHGYTF. The CDR3 DNA reads TGCAGTGCTAGAGATGAAACGAACCATGGCTACACCTTC.

CDR3 in DNA: TGTGCCAGCTCACCACTGGACAGGGGCACTGAAGCTTTCTTT. As protein: CASSPLDRGTEAFF. V is TRBV18 and J is TRBJ1-1, with 9 bases fitting TRBD1. The CDR3 length is 14 residues. Germline values: CDR1 KGHSH, CDR2 LQKENI. After removal of 1 base from V and 4 bases from J, the junction contained 1 base not matched to a gene.

The chain uses TRBV5-1 and TRBJ2-2; the D gene could be TRBD1 or TRBD2 (6 bases each). CDR1 SGHRS and CDR2 YFSETQ come from the germline V gene. Trimming took 1 base from V and 5 from J, leaving 12 bases between them. The CDR3 runs 15 residues. The CDR3 nucleotides read TGCGCCAGCAGCTTGTACGGGGGCAATACCGGGGAGCTGTTTTTT. As protein: CASSLYGGNTGELFF. Full variable domain (remainder filled in from reference TRBV5-1 and TRBJ2-2): KAGVTQTPRYLIKTRGQQVTLSCSPISGHRSVSWYQQTPGQGLQFLFEYFSETQRNKGNFPGRFSGRQFSNSRSEMNVSTLELGDSALYLCASSLYGGNTGELFFGEGSRLTVL.